These 8 T cell receptor beta chains were all obtained from the same sample, sequenced in a study of Ad26.COV2.S vaccination and SARS-CoV-2 variants. Treatment noted: 19 received Ad26.COV2.S at low or high dose, single or two shots; roughly 5 received placebo; per-sample allocation not given. The investigators took samples on day 63 after the first vaccine or placebo injection. Repertoires were generated with immunoSEQ multiplex PCR, while TCRdb's copy carries only in-frame clones and drops some. This sample has hundreds of thousands of clones, with about 90% found just once. Material: peripheral blood, obtained in a trial of Ad26.COV2.S vaccine versus placebo. The receptors here all came from a person between 18 and 60 years old who received the Ad26.COV2.S COVID-19 vaccine or a placebo.

This chain joins TRBV18 and TRBJ1-4; the D gene is possibly TRBD1 (5 bases). V was trimmed by 6 bases and J by 2 bases, leaving 13 bases between them. Germline V lookup: CDR1 KGHSH, CDR2 LQKENI. The CDR3 contains 15 residues. The CDR3 DNA is TGTGCCAGCTCCCAAGGACATCGGACTAATGAAAAACTGTTTTTT. This gives the protein CASSQGHRTNEKLFF. Based on the CDR3 plus reference TRBV18 and TRBJ1-4, the full variable domain is NAGVMQNPRHLVRRRGQEARLRCSPMKGHSHVYWYRQLPEEGLKFMVYLQKENIIDESGMPKERFSAEFPKEGPSILRIQQVVRGDSAAYFCASSQGHRTNEKLFFGSGTQLSVL.

The chain uses TRBV6-2 or TRBV6-3 and TRBJ2-5; D may match TRBD1 or TRBD2 (5 bases each). The CDR3 totals 15 residues. Germline V gene sequence: CDR1 MNHEY, CDR2 SVGEGT. Trimming took 2 bases from V and 5 from J, leaving 15 bases between them. CDR3 DNA sequence: TGTGCCAGCAGTTACGGGATTGTTTGGGGGGAGACCCAGTACTTC. It encodes CASSYGIVWGETQYF.

The chain is built from TRBV18 and TRBJ2-2; tentatively, D is TRBD1 (6 bases). The germline V and J ends were trimmed by 3 bases and 4 bases, with 15 bases remaining between them. This CDR3 contains 16 residues. CDR1 is KGHSH, CDR2 LQKENI, per germline. The CDR3 loop reads CASSPPGRGSTGELFF. In DNA, the CDR3 is TGTGCCAGCTCACCCCCCGGCAGGGGAAGCACCGGGGAGCTGTTTTTT.

This clone was found a few times. V and J are TRBV6-2 or TRBV6-3 and TRBJ2-5, with 9 nucleotides matching TRBD2. The CDR3 extends over 12 amino acids. Germline V gene lookup returns CDR1 MNHEY and CDR2 SVGEGT. The trim removed 2 bases at V and 11 bases at J, leaving 3 bases unmatched. CDR3 residues: CASSYALAGQYF. CDR3 nucleotide sequence: TGTGCCAGCAGTTACGCGCTAGCGGGGCAGTACTTC.

V is TRBV5-4 and J is TRBJ2-1; perhaps TRBD1 as D (6 bases). Germline-derived CDR1 and CDR2 are SGHNT and YYREEE (reference sequence). Trimming removed 4 bases from V and 4 bases from J, with 12 bases in between. CDR3 length: 14 amino acids. In DNA, the CDR3 is TGTGCCAGCAGCGATGCCGACAGGTACAATGAGCAGTTCTTC. Protein: CASSDADRYNEQFF.

The J gene is TRBJ2-3, the V gene TRBV29-1; D is uncertain. Trimming pared 8 bases from V and 0 bases from J, leaving 9 bases between. Germline CDR1 is SQVTM and CDR2 is ANQGSEA. CDR3 length: 12 amino acids. The CDR3 reads CSPRSSTDTQYF. CDR3 sequence (DNA): TGCAGCCCTCGGTCGAGCACAGATACGCAGTATTTT.

The chain is built from TRBV5-4 and TRBJ2-2; D gene ambiguous. Germline CDR1 reads SGHNT; CDR2 reads YYREEE (reference sequence). Trimming removed 1 base from V and 8 bases from J, with 9 bases in between. This CDR3 has 13 residues. The CDR3 here is CASSLTMGGELFF. The CDR3 DNA is TGTGCCAGCAGCTTGACTATGGGGGGGGAGCTGTTTTTT. The entire variable domain, with the rest obtained from reference TRBV5-4 and TRBJ2-2, is as follows: ETGVTQSPTHLIKTRGQQVTLRCSSQSGHNTVSWYQQALGQGPQFIFQYYREEENGRGNFPPRFSGLQFPNYSSELNVNALELDDSALYLCASSLTMGGELFFGEGSRLTVL.

This chain joins TRBV23-1 and TRBJ2-1, with 11 positions matching TRBD2. TRBV23-1 is designated an ORF whose function remains uncertain. CDR3 length equals 17 residues. V lost 5 bases and J lost 5; bases outside the gene matches: 11. The CDR3 DNA follows: TGCGCCAGCAGTAGCCCTAGCGGGAGGTTCTCTCACAATGAGCAGTTCTTC. Translating it yields CASSSPSGRFSHNEQFF.